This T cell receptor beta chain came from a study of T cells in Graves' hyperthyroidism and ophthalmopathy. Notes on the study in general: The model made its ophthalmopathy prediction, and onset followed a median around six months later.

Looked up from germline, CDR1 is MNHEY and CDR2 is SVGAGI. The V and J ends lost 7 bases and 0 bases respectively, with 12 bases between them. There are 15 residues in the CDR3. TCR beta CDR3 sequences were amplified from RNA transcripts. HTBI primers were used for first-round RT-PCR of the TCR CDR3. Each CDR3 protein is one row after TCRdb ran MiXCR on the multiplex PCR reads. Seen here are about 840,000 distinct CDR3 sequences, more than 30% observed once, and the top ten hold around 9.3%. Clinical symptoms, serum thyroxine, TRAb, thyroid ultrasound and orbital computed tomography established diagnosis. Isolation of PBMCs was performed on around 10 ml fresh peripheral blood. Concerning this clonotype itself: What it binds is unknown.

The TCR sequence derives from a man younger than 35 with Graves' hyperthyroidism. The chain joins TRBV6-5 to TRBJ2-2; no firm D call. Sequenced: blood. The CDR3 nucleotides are TGTGCCAGCACCGTGACGGACGCGAACACCGGGGAGCTGTTTTTT. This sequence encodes CASTVTDANTGELFF.